These 3 T cell receptor beta chains originate from one sample sequenced in a study of shared clonotypes between healthy human individuals. Sequenced by immunoSEQ multiplex PCR; TCRdb stores in-frame clones only, minus some. The sample has roughly 2.1 million clones; roughly 91% are singletons. Naive-designated CD8 cells lacked CD45RO, were positively enriched for CCR7, and omitted terminally differentiated effector memory CD45RA+ cells. The sequenced sample consisted of naive CD8+ T cells from PBMCs. These receptors all come from a young man in good health. Some clones in this sample may be carry-over from other donors' samples.

The J gene is TRBJ1-1, the V gene TRBV6-1, with D possibly TRBD1 on 6 matching bases. The V gene's germline CDR1 is MNHNS and CDR2 SASEGT. This CDR3 region has 13 residues. The V and J ends lost 7 bases and 9 bases respectively, with 18 bases between them. The CDR3 bases are TGTGCCAGCAACCAGGGGCGGGGGCCGAAAGCTTTCTTT. It encodes CASNQGRGPKAFF.

This clone was seen once. The rearrangement links TRBV5-1 to TRBJ2-2, with D perhaps assigned TRBD1 or TRBD2 (5 bases each). Germline V lookup: CDR1 SGHRS, CDR2 YFSETQ. The CDR3 has 15 residues. V lost 0 bases to trimming and J lost 3 bases, with 9 bases between them. In DNA form, the CDR3 reads TGCGCCAGCAGCTTGGTCCGGGACCACACCGGGGAGCTGTTTTTT. Its translation: CASSLVRDHTGELFF. Complete variable domain (other parts from reference TRBV5-1 and TRBJ2-2): KAGVTQTPRYLIKTRGQQVTLSCSPISGHRSVSWYQQTPGQGLQFLFEYFSETQRNKGNFPGRFSGRQFSNSRSEMNVSTLELGDSALYLCASSLVRDHTGELFFGEGSRLTVL.

The chain links TRBV5-1 to TRBJ2-1; TRBD2 agrees at 11 bases. The ends lost 4 bases at V and 3 bases at J; junction bases unmatched: 9. The CDR3 loop spans 17 amino acids. The germline V gene encodes CDR1 SGHRS and CDR2 YFSETQ. As DNA, the CDR3 is TGCGCCAGCAGCACCCCTCATAGCGGGAGGGTCTACAATGAGCAGTTCTTC. As protein: CASSTPHSGRVYNEQFF.